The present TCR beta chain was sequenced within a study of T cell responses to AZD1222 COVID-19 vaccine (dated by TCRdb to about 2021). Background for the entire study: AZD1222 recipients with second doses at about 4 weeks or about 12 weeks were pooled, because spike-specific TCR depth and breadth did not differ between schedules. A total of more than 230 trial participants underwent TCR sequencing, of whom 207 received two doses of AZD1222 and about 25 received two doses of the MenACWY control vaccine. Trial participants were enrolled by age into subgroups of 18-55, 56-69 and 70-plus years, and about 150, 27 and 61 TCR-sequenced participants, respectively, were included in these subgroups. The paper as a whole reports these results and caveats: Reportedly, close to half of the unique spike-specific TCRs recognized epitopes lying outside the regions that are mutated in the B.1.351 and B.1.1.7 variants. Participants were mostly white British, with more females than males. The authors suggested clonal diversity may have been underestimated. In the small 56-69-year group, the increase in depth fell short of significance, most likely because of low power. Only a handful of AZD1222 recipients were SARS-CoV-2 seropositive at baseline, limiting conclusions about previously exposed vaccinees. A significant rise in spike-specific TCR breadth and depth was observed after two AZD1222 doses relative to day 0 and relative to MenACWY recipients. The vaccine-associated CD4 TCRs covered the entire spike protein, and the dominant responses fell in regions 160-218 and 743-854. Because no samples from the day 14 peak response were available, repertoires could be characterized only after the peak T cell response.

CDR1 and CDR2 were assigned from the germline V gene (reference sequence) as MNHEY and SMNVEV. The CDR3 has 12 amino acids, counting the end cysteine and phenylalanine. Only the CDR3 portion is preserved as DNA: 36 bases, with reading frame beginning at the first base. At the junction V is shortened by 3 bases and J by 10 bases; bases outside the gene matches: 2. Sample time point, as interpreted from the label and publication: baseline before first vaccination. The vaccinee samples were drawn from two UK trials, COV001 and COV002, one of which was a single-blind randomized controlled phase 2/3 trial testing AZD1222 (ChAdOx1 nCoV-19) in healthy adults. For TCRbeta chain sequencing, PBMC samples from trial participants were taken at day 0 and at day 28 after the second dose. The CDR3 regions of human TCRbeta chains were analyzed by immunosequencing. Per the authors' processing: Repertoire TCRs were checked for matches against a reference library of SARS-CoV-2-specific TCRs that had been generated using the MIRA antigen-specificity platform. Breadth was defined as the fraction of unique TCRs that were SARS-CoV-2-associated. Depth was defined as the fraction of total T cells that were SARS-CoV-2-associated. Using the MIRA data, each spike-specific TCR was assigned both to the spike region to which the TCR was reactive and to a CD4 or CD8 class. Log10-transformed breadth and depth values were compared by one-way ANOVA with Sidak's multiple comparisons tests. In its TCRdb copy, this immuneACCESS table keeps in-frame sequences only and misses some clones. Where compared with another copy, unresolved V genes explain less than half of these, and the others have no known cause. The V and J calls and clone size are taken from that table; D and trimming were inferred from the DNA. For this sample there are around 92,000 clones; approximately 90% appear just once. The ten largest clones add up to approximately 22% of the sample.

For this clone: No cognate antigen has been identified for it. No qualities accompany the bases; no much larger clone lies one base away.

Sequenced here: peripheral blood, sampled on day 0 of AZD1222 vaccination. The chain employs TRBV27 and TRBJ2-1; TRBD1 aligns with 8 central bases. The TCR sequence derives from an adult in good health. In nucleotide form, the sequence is TGTGCCAGCAGTTTTCGGGACAGGGAGCAGTTCTTC. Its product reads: CASSFRDREQFF.